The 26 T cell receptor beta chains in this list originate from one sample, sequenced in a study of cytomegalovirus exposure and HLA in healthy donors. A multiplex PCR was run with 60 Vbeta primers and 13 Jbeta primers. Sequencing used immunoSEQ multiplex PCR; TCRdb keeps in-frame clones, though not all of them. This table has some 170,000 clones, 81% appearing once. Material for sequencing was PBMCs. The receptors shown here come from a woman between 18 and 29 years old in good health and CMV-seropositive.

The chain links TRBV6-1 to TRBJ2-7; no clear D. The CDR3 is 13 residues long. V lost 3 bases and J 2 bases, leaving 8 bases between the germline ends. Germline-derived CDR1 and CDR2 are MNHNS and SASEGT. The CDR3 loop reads CASSDGTAYEQYF. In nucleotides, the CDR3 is TGTGCCAGCAGTGACGGTACCGCCTACGAGCAGTACTTC.

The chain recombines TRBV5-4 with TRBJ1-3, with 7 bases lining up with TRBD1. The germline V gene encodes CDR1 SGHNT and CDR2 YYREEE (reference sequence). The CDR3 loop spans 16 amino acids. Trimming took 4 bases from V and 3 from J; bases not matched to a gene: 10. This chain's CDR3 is CASSAWGTAGGNTIYF. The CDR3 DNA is TGTGCCAGCAGCGCATGGGGGACAGCAGGTGGAAACACCATATATTTT.

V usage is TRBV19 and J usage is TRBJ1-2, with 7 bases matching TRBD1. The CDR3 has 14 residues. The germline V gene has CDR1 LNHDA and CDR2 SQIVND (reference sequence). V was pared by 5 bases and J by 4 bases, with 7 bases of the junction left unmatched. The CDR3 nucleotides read TGTGCCAGTAGTTGGACAGGAGTGGTCTATGGCTACACCTTC. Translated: CASSWTGVVYGYTF.

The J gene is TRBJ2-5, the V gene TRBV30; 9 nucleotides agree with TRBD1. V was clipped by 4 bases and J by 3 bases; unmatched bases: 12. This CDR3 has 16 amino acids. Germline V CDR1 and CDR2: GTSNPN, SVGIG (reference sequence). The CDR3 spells CAWITGTGSRKETQYF. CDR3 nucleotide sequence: TGTGCCTGGATCACCGGGACAGGGTCACGTAAAGAGACCCAGTACTTC.

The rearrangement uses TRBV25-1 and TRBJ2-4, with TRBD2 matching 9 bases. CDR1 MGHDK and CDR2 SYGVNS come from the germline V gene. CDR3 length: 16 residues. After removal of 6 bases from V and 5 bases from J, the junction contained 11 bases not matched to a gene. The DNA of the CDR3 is TGTGCCAGCAGGGGAGTCGGGCGGGGGGGGGAAAACATTCAGTACTTC. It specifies CASRGVGRGGENIQYF.

The CDR3 DNA sequence: TGTGCCAGCAGCCTTTGGGGCGGGGACTACAATGAGCAGTTCTTC. It codes for CASSLWGGDYNEQFF. The genes are TRBV7-6 and TRBJ2-1, with D perhaps matching TRBD2 (6 bases). CDR1 and CDR2 (germline): SGHVS, FNYEAQ. The V end was cut by 5 bases, the J end by 3 bases, with 14 bases between. CDR3 size: 15 residues.

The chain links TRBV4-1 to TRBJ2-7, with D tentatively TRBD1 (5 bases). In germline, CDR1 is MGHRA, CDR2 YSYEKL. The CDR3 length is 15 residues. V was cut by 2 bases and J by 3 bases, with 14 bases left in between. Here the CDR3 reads CASSQLLDSNYEQYF. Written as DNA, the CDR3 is TGCGCCAGCAGCCAACTTCTCGACAGCAACTACGAGCAGTACTTC.

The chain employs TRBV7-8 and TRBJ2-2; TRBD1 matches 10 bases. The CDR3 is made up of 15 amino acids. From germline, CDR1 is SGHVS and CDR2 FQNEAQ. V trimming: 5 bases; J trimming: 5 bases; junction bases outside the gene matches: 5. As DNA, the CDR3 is TGTGCCAGCAGCGCGCCGGGACAGGGGACCGGGGAGCTGTTTTTT. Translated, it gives CASSAPGQGTGELFF.

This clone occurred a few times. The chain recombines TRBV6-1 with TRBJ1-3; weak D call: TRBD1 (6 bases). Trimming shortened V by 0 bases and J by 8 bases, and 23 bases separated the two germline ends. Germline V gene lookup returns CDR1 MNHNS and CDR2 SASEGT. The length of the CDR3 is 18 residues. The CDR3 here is CASSEALRGNRGAHTIYF. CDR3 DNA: TGTGCCAGCAGTGAAGCGCTTCGCGGGAATCGGGGGGCGCACACCATATATTTT.

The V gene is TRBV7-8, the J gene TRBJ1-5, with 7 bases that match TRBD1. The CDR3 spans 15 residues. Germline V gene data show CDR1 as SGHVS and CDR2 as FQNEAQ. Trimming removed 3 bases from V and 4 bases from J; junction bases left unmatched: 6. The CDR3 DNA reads TGTGCCAGCAGCTTGGACAGGAGATCTAATCAGCCCCAGCATTTT. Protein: CASSLDRRSNQPQHF.

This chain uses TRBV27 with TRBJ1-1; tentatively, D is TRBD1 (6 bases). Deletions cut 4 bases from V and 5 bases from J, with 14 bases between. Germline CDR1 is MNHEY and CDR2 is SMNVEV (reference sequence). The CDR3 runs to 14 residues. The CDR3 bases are TGTGCCAGCAGTTCGCGAGACAGGCGGACTGAAGCTTTCTTT. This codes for CASSSRDRRTEAFF.

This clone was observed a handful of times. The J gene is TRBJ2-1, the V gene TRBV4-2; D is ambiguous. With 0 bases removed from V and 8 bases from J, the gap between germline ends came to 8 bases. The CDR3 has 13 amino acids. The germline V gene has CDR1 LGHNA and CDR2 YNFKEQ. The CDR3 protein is CASSQDLLHEQFF. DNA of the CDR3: TGTGCCAGCAGCCAAGATTTACTACATGAGCAGTTCTTC.

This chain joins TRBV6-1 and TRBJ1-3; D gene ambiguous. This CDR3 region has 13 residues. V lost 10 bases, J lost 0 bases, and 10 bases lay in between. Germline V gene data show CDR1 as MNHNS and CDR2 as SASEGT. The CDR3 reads CATLTISGNTIYF. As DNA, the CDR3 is TGTGCCACCCTAACGATCTCTGGAAACACCATATATTTT.

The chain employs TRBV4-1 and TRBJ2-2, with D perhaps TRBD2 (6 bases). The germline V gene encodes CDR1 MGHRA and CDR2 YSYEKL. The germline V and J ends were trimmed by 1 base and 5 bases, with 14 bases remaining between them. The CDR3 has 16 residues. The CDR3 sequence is CASSQVDSGRTGELFF. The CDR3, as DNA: TGCGCCAGCAGCCAAGTCGATTCAGGGAGGACCGGGGAGCTGTTTTTT.

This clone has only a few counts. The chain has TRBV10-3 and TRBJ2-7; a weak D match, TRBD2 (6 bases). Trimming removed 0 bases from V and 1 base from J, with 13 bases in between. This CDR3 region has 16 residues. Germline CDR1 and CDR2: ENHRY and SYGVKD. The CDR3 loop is CAISESRGGGSYEQYF. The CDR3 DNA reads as TGTGCCATCAGTGAGTCAAGGGGAGGAGGGTCCTACGAGCAGTACTTC.

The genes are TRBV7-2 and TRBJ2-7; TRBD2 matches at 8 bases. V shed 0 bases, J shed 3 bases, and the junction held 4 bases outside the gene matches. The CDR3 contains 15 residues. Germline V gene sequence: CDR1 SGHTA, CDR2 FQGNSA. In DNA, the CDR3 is TGTGCCAGCAGCTTAGCGAGCCTAGCGGGCTACGAGCAGTACTTC. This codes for CASSLASLAGYEQYF.

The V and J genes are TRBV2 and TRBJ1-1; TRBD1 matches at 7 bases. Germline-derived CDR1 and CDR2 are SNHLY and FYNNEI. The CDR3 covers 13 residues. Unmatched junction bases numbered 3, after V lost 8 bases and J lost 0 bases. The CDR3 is CASWDSMNTEAFF. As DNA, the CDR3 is TGTGCCAGCTGGGACAGTATGAACACTGAAGCTTTCTTT.

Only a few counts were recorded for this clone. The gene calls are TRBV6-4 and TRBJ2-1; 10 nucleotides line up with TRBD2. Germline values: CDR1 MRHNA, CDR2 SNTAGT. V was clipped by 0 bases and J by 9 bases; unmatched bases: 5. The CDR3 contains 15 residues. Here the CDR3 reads CASSDSLAGASEQFF. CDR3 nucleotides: TGTGCCAGCAGTGACTCGCTAGCGGGGGCGAGTGAGCAGTTCTTC.

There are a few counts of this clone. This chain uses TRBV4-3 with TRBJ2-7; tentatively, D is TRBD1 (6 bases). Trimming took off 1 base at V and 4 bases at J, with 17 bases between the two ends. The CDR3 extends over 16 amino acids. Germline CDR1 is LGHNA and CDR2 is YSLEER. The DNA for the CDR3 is TGCGCCAGCAGCCAAGCTAACAGGGTTGTGGCGTACGAGCAGTACTTC. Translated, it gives CASSQANRVVAYEQYF.

The CDR3 loop is CASSVGHGTYEQYF. The CDR3 DNA reads TGTGCCAGCAGCGTGGGTCACGGGACTTACGAGCAGTACTTC. The gene calls are TRBV9 and TRBJ2-7; TRBD2 is a possible D gene (6 bases). V lost 2 bases to trimming and J lost 4 bases, with 13 bases between them. Germline CDR1 SGDLS, CDR2 YYNGEE. This CDR3 is 14 amino acids long.

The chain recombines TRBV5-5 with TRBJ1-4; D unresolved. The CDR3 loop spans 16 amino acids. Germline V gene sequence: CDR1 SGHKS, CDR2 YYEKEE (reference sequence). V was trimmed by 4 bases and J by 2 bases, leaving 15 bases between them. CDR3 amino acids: CASSETPAATNEKLFF. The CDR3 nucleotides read TGTGCCAGCAGCGAGACCCCAGCGGCGACTAATGAAAAACTGTTTTTT. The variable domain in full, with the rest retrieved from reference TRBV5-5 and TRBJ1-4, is DAGVTQSPTHLIKTRGQQVTLRCSPISGHKSVSWYQQVLGQGPQFIFQYYEKEERGRGNFPDRFSARQFPNYSSELNVNALLLGDSALYLCASSETPAATNEKLFFGSGTQLSVL.

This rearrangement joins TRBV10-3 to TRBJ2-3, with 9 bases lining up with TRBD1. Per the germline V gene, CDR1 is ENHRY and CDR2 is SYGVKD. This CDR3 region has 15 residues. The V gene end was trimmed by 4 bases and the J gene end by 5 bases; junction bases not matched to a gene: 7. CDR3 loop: CAISGTGGKGDTQYF. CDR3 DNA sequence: TGTGCCATCAGTGGAACAGGGGGCAAAGGAGATACGCAGTATTTT.

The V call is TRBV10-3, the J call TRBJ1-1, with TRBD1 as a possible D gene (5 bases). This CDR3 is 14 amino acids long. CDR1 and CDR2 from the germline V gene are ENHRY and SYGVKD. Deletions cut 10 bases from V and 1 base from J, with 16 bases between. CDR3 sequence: CATKGVAENTEAFF. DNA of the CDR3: TGTGCCACGAAAGGGGTCGCGGAGAACACTGAAGCTTTCTTT.

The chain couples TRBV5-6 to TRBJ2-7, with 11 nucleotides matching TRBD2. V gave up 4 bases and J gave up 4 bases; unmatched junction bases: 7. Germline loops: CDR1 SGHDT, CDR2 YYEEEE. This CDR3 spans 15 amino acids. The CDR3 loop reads CASSRLAGGLYEQYF. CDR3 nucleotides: TGTGCCAGCAGCCGATTAGCGGGGGGGCTATACGAGCAGTACTTC.

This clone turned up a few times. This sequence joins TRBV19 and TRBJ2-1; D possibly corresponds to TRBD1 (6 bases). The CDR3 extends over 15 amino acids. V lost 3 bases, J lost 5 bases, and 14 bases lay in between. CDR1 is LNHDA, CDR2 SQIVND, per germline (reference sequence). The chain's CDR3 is CASSIGPGVDNEQFF. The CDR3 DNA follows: TGTGCCAGTAGTATCGGGCCAGGGGTGGACAATGAGCAGTTCTTC.

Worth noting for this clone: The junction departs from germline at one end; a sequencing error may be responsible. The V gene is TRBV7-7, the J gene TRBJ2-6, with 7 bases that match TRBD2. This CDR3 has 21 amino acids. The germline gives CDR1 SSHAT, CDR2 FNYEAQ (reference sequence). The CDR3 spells CASSRTGRGRERFSGANVLTF. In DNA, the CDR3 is TGTGCTAGCAGCCGCACGGGGAGGGGCAGGGAAAGGTTCTCTGGGGCCAACGTCCTGACTTTC.